Listed here are 20 T cell receptor beta chains from one sample, sequenced in a study of blood T cell repertoires in COVID-19. The protocol was immunoSEQ multiplex PCR, while the TCRdb copy is restricted to in-frame clones and leaves out a portion. The sample carries some 80,000 clones, approximately 89% recorded once. Material for sequencing was peripheral blood. Receptor source: a man in his fifties with COVID-19, enrolled during active disease.

The J gene is TRBJ2-1, the V gene TRBV5-1, with TRBD2 matching over 10 bases. The CDR3 is 16 amino acids. V lost 2 bases, J lost 7 bases, and 9 bases stayed unmatched. The germline V gene encodes CDR1 SGHRS and CDR2 YFSETQ. The CDR3 loop is CASSLTAGTSVNEQFF. CDR3 sequence (DNA): TGCGCCAGCAGCTTAACCGCGGGGACTAGCGTGAATGAGCAGTTCTTC.

The chain links TRBV6-1 to TRBJ2-7; 8 bases line up with TRBD1. There are 15 residues in the CDR3. Trimming cost V 3 bases and J 2 bases; bases outside gene matches: 6. Germline V gene lookup returns CDR1 MNHNS and CDR2 SASEGT. The CDR3 here is CASSDRTGKTYEQYV. The CDR3 DNA sequence: TGTGCCAGCAGTGATCGGACAGGGAAGACCTACGAGCAGTACGTC.

The gene calls are TRBV10-3 and TRBJ2-7; 7 bases line up with TRBD2. Trimming removed 0 bases from V and 5 bases from J; junction bases left unmatched: 10. The V gene's germline CDR1 is ENHRY and CDR2 SYGVKD. The CDR3 sequence is 16 residues long. The chain's CDR3 is CAISESVREGSNEQYF. The CDR3 DNA follows: TGTGCCATCAGTGAGTCGGTCAGGGAGGGATCCAACGAGCAGTACTTC.

The V call is TRBV19, the J call TRBJ2-5; 12 bases match TRBD2. CDR3 size: 15 residues. Unmatched junction bases numbered 4, after V lost 5 bases and J lost 3 bases. From germline, CDR1 is LNHDA and CDR2 SQIVND (reference sequence). This CDR3 reads CASSLRLAGEETQYF. CDR3 bases: TGTGCCAGTAGTCTCCGACTAGCGGGAGAAGAGACCCAGTACTTC.

The V gene is TRBV9, the J gene TRBJ2-7; 10 bases agree with TRBD2. The CDR3 runs to 15 residues. The germline gives CDR1 SGDLS, CDR2 YYNGEE. V gave up 2 bases and J gave up 2 bases; unmatched junction bases: 4. CDR3 nucleotides: TGTGCCAGCAGCGTTGGACTAGCGGAGGCCTACGAGCAGTACTTC. Its translation is CASSVGLAEAYEQYF.

The genes are TRBV2 and TRBJ1-5; the match to TRBD1 covers 7 bases. The V gene's germline CDR1 is SNHLY and CDR2 FYNNEI. V shed 5 bases, J shed 5 bases, and the junction held 9 bases outside the gene matches. The CDR3 has 15 amino acids. The CDR3 DNA is TGTGCCAGCAGTATCCAGTTAAGGGGGCATCAGCCCCAGCATTTT. Translated: CASSIQLRGHQPQHF.

V usage is TRBV7-2 and J usage is TRBJ2-2; 15 bases are a match to TRBD2. The trim removed 5 bases at V and 4 bases at J, leaving 2 bases unmatched. This CDR3 comprises 16 residues. CDR1 and CDR2 (germline): SGHTA, FQGNSA. CDR3: CASSKGLAGGTGELFF. In DNA, the CDR3 is TGTGCCAGCAGCAAGGGACTAGCGGGGGGCACCGGGGAGCTGTTTTTT.

The rearrangement joins TRBV28 to TRBJ2-7; 7 bases fit TRBD2. The CDR3 totals 14 residues. CDR1 and CDR2 from the germline V gene are MDHEN and SYDVKM. J lost 5 bases, V lost 6 bases, and 10 bases had no gene match. CDR3: CASRAGTNPDEQYF. In DNA, the CDR3 is TGTGCCAGCAGAGCAGGGACTAACCCTGACGAGCAGTACTTC.

The V gene is TRBV6-1, the J gene TRBJ2-7; D not resolved. Per the germline V gene, CDR1 is MNHNS and CDR2 is SASEGT. The CDR3 sequence is 14 residues long. Deletions cut 2 bases from V and 2 bases from J, with 10 bases between. In DNA, the CDR3 is TGTGCCAGCAGTGAATACCCCGAGCCCTACGAGCAGTACGTC. It is translated as CASSEYPEPYEQYV.

The CDR3 sequence is CASSSRQGNQPQHF. Written as DNA, the CDR3 is TGTGCCAGCAGTTCCCGACAGGGGAATCAGCCCCAGCATTTT. The V gene is TRBV6-5, the J gene TRBJ1-5; 8 positions agree with TRBD1. Germline V lookup: CDR1 MNHEY, CDR2 SVGAGI. V gave up 4 bases and J gave up 4 bases; unmatched junction bases: 3. The length of the CDR3 is 14 residues.

The rearrangement joins TRBV20-1 to TRBJ1-2; a possible D gene is TRBD1 (5 bases). V was shortened by 7 bases and J by 3 bases, with 9 bases between the two germline ends. This CDR3 is 11 amino acids long. The germline gives CDR1 DFQATT, CDR2 SNEGSKA (reference sequence). In DNA form, the CDR3 reads TGCAGTGTCGCAGGGTACTATGGCTACACCTTC. Its protein is CSVAGYYGYTF.

The chain employs TRBV7-8 and TRBJ2-7; TRBD1 agrees at 8 bases. CDR3 length equals 14 residues. In germline, CDR1 is SGHVS, CDR2 FQNEAQ. V was clipped by 5 bases and J by 5 bases; unmatched bases: 8. In DNA, the CDR3 is TGTGCCAGCAGCCCCCGGACAGGGTGGGACGAGCAGTACGTC. It is translated as CASSPRTGWDEQYV.

The J gene is TRBJ2-1, the V gene TRBV19; 7 positions agree with TRBD2. The CDR3 totals 15 residues. V shed 5 bases, J shed 4 bases, and the junction held 8 bases outside the gene matches. Germline CDR1 LNHDA, CDR2 SQIVND (reference sequence). CDR3 sequence: CASSALGGGYNEQFF. Here the CDR3 DNA reads TGTGCCAGTAGTGCCCTTGGGGGGGGATACAATGAGCAGTTCTTC.

The CDR3 reads CASSQKGGDIQYF. Written as DNA, the CDR3 is TGCGCCAGCAGCCAAAAGGGAGGTGACATTCAGTACTTC. J is TRBJ2-4 and V is TRBV4-3; a weak D match, TRBD2 (6 bases). The CDR3 is 13 amino acids. The V and J ends lost 2 bases and 8 bases respectively, with 10 bases between them. Germline CDR1 LGHNA, CDR2 YSLEER.

The chain carries TRBV4-2 and TRBJ1-6; no firm D call. V lost 0 bases to trimming and J lost 10 bases, with 10 bases between them. The V gene's germline CDR1 is LGHNA and CDR2 YNFKEQ. CDR3 length equals 14 residues. In DNA, the CDR3 is TGTGCCAGCAGCCAAGATAGAGGGATATCACCCCTCCACTTT. Amino acids: CASSQDRGISPLHF.

V gene TRBV3-1 (or the pseudogene TRBV3-2) combines with J gene TRBJ1-3, with D unresolved. CDR3 length: 16 amino acids. Trimming removed 3 bases at V and 1 base at J, with 13 bases between. The germline gives CDR1 LGHDT, CDR2 YNNKEL (reference sequence). The chain's CDR3 is CASSQYFRSSGNTIYF. CDR3 nucleotides: TGTGCCAGCAGCCAGTACTTCAGGTCTTCTGGAAACACCATATATTTT.

The CDR3 region has the DNA TGTGCCAGCTCACCATTGGCTAGCGGTGCAGATACGCAGTATTTT. Protein product: CASSPLASGADTQYF. This chain connects TRBV18 to TRBJ2-3; 7 nucleotides match TRBD2. CDR1 is KGHSH, CDR2 LQKENI, per germline. Unmatched junction bases numbered 6, after V lost 2 bases and J lost 4 bases. This CDR3 contains 15 residues. Based on the CDR3 plus reference TRBV18 and TRBJ2-3, the full variable domain is NAGVMQNPRHLVRRRGQEARLRCSPMKGHSHVYWYRQLPEEGLKFMVYLQKENIIDESGMPKERFSAEFPKEGPSILRIQQVVRGDSAAYFCASSPLASGADTQYFGPGTRLTVL.

This clone was seen once. This sequence joins TRBV9 and TRBJ2-7; TRBD1 matches at 8 bases. V trimming: 3 bases; J trimming: 6 bases; junction bases outside the gene matches: 2. Germline assignment: CDR1 SGDLS and CDR2 YYNGEE. This CDR3 has 12 amino acids. The CDR3 sequence: CASSADRGEQYF. In nucleotides, the CDR3 is TGTGCCAGCAGCGCTGACAGGGGCGAGCAGTACTTC.

V is TRBV19 and J is TRBJ2-1; 12 bases map to TRBD2. V dropped 5 bases and J dropped 5; count of bases not matched to a gene: 7. This CDR3 is 16 amino acids long. CDR1 and CDR2 (germline): LNHDA, SQIVND (reference sequence). The CDR3 region is CASSPSGLAGHNEQFF. DNA for the CDR3: TGTGCCAGTAGTCCTTCAGGACTAGCGGGACACAATGAGCAGTTCTTC. The whole variable domain, remainder taken from reference TRBV19 and TRBJ2-1, is DGGITQSPKYLFRKEGQNVTLSCEQNLNHDAMYWYRQDPGQGLRLIYYSQIVNDFQKGDIAEGYSVSREKKESFPLTVTSAQKNPTAFYLCASSPSGLAGHNEQFFGPGTRLTVL.

V and J are TRBV21-1 and TRBJ2-5; the table assigns TRBD2, which was not confirmed against the DNA. TRBV21-1 is reported as a pseudogene. The CDR3 consists of 16 residues. The CDR3 is CASSKGSGRPQETQYF. CDR3 coding DNA: TGTGCCAGCAGCAAAGGTAGCGGGAGGCCCCAAGAGACCCAGTACTTC.